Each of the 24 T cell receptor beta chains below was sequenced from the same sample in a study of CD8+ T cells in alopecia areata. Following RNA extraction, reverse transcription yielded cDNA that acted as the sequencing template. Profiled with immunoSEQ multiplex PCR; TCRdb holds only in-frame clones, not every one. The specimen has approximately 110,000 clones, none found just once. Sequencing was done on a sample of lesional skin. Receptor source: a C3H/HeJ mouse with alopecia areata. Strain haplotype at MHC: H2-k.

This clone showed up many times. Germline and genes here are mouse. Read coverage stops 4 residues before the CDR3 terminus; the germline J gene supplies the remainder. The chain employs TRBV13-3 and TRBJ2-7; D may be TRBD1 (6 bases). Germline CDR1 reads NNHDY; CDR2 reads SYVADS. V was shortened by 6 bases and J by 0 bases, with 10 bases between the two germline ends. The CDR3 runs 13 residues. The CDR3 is CASTRQVSYEQYF. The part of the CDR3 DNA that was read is TGTGCCAGCACCCGACAGGTCTCCTAT.

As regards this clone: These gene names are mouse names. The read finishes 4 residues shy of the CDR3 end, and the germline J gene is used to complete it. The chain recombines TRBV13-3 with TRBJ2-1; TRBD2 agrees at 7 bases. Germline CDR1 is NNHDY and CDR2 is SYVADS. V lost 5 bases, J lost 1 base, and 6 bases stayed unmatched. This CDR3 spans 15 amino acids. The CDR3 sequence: CASRVTGANYAEQFF. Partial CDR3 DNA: TGTGCCAGCAGGGTTACTGGGGCGAACTATGCT.

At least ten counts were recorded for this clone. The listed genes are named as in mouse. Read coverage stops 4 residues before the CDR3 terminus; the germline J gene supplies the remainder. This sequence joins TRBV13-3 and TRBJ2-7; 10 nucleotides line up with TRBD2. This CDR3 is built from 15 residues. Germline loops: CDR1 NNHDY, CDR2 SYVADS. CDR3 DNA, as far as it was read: TGTGCCAGCAGTGATCGGGACTGGGGATTTTAT. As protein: CASSDRDWGFY. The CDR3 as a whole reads CASSDRDWGFYEQYF.

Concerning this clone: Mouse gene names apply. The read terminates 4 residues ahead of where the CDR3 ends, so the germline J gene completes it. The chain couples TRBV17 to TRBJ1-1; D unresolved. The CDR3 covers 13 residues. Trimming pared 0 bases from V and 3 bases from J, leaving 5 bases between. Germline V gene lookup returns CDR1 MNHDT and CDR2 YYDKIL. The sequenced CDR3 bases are TGTGCTAGCAGTAGAGAGCAGCACACA. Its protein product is CASSREQHT. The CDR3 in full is CASSREQHTEVFF.

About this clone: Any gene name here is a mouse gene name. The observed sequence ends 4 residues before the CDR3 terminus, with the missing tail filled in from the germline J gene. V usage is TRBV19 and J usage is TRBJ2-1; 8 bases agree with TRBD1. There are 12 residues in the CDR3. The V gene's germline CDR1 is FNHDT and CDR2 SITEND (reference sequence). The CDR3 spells CAIRDRRAEQFF. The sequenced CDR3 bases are TGTGCCATCCGGGACAGGAGAGCT. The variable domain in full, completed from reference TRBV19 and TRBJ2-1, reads GGIITQTPKFLIGQEGQKLTLKCQQNFNHDTMYWYRQDSGKGLRLIYYSITENDLQKGDLSEGYDASREKKSSFSLTVTSAQKNEMAVFLCAIRDRRAEQFFGPGTRLTVL.

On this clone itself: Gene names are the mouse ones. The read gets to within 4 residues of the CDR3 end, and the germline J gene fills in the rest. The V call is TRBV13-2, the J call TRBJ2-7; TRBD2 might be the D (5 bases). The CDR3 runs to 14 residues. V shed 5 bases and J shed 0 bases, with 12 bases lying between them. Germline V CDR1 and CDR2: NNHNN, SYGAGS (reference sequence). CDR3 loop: CASGKLASSYEQYF. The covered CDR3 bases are TGTGCCAGCGGCAAACTGGCGAGCTCCTAT.

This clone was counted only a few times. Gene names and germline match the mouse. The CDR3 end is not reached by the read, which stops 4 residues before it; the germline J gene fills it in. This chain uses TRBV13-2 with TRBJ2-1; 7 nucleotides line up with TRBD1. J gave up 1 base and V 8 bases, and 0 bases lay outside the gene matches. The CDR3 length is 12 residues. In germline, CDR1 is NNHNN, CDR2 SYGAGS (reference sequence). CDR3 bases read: TGTGCCAGGGGACAGAACTATGCT. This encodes CARGQNYA. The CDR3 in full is CARGQNYAEQFF.

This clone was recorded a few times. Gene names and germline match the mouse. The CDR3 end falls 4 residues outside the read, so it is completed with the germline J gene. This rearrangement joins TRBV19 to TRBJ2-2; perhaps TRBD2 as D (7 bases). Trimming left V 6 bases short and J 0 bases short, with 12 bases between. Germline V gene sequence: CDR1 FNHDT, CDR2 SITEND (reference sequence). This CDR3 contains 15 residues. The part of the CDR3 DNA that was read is TGTGCCAGCACCATGGGGGGCGCAAACACCGGG. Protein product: CASTMGGANTG. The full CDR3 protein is CASTMGGANTGQLYF.

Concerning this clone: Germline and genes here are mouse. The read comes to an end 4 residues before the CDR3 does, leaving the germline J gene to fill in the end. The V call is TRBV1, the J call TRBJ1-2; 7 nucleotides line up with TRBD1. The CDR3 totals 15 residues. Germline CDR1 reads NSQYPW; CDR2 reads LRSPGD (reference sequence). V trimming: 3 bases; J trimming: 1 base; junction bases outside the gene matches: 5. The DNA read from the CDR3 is TGCACCTGCAGTGCCCGGGACAGCATAAACTCC. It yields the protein CTCSARDSINS. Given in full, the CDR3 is CTCSARDSINSDYTF.

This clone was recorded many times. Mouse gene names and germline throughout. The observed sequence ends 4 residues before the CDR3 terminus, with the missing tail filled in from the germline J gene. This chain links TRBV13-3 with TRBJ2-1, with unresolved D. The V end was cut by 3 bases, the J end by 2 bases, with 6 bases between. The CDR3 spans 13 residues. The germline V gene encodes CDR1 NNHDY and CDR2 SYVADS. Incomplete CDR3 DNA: TGTGCCAGCAGTGGATCAGACTATGCT. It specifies CASSGSDYA. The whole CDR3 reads CASSGSDYAEQFF.

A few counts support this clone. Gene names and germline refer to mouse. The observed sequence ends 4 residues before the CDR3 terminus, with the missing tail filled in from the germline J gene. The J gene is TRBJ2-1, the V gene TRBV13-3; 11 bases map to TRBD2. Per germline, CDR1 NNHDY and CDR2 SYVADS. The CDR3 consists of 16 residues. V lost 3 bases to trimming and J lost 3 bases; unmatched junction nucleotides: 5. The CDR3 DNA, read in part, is TGTGCCAGCAGTGGGGGAGACTGGGGGGGCTATGCT. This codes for CASSGGDWGGYA. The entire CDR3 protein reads CASSGGDWGGYAEQFF.

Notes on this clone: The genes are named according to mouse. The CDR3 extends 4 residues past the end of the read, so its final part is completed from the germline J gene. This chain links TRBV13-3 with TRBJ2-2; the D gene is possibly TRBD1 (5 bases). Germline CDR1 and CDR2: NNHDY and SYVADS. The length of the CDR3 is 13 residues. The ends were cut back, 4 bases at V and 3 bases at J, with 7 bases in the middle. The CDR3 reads CASSSRDTGQLYF. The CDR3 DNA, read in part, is TGTGCCAGCAGTTCCAGGGACACCGGG.

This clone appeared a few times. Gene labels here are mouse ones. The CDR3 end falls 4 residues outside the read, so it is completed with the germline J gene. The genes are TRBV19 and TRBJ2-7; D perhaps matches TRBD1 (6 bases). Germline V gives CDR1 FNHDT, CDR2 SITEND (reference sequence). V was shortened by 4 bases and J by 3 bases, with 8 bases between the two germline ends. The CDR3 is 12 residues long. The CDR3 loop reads CASSGTYYEQYF. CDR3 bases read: TGTGCCAGCAGTGGGACATACTAT.

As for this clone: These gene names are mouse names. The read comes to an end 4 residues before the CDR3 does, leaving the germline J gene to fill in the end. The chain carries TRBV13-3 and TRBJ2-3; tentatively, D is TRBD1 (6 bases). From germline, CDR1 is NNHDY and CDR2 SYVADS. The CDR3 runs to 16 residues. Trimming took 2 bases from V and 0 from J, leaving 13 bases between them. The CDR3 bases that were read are TGTGCCAGCAGTGACTGGACAGACACTAGTGCAGAA. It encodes CASSDWTDTSAE. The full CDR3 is CASSDWTDTSAETLYF.

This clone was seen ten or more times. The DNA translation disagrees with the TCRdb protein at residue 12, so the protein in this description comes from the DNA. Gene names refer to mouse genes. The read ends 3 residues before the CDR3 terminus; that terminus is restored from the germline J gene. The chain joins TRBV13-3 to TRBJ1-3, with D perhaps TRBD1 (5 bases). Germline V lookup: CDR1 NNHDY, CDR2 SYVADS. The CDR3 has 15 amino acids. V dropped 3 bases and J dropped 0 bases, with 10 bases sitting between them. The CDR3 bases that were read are TGTGCCAGCAGTGGGACACCCTATTCTGGAAATACG. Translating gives CASSGTPYSGNT. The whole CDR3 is CASSGTPYSGNTLYF.

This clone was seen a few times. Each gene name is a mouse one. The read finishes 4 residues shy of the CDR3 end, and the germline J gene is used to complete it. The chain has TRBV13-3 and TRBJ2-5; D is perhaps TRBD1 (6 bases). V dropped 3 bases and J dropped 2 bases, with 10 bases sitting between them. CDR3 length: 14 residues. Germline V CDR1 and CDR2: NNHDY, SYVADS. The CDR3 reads CASSGGQIQDTQYF. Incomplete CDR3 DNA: TGTGCCAGCAGTGGTGGACAGATCCAAGAC.

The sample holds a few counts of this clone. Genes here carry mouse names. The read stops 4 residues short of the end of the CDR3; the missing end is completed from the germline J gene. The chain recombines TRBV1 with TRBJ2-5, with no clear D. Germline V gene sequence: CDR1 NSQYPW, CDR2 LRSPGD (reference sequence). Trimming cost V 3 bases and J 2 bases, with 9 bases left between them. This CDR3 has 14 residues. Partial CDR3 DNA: TGCACCTGCAGTGCTGTGGGTGGCCAAGAC. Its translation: CTCSAVGGQD. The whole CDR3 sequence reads CTCSAVGGQDTQYF.

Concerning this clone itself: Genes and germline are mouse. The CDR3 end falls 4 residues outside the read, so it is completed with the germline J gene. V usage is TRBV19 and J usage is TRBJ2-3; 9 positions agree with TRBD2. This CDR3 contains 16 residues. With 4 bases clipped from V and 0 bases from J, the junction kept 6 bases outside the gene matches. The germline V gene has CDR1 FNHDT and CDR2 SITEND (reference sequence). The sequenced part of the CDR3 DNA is TGTGCCAGCAGTTCCTGGGGGGGGTCTAGTGCAGAA. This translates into CASSSWGGSSAE. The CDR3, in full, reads CASSSWGGSSAETLYF.

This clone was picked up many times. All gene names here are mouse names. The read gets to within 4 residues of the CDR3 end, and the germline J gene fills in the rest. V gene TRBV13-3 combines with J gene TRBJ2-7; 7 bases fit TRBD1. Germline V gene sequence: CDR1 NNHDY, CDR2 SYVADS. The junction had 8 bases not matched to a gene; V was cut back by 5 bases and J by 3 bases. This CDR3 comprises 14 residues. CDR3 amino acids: CASRDREGFYEQYF. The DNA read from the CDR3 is TGTGCCAGCAGAGACAGGGAAGGGTTCTAT.

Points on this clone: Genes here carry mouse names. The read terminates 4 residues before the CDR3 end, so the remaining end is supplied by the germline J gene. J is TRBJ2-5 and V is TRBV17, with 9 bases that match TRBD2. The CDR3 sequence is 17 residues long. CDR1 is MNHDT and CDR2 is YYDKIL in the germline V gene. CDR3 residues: CASSRGGWGGPLDTQYF. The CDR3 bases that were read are TGTGCTAGCAGTAGAGGCGGCTGGGGGGGGCCGTTAGAC.

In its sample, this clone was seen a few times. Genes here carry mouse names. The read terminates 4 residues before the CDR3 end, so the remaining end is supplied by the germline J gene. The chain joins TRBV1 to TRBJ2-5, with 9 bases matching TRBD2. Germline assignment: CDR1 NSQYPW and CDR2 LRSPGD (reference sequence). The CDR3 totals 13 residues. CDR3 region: CTCSADWGDTQYF. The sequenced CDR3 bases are TGCACCTGCAGTGCGGACTGGGGTGAC.

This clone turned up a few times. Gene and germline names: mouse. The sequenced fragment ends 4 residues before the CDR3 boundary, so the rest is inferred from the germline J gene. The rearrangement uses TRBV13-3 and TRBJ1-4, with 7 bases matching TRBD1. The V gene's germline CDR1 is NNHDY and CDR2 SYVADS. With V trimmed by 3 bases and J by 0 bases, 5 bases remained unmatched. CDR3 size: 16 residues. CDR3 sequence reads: CASSAGTAFSNERLFF. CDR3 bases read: TGTGCCAGCAGTGCCGGGACAGCCTTTTCCAACGAA.

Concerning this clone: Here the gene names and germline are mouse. The part of the CDR3 DNA that was read is TGTGCCAGCAGTTGTAAACTGGGGGGGAGAGCT. Translation: CASSCKLGGRA. The full CDR3 sequence reads CASSCKLGGRAEQFF. J is TRBJ2-1 and V is TRBV22; the listed D gene, TRBD2, was not tested against the DNA. The read ends 4 residues shy of where the CDR3 ends; the end is completed using the germline J gene. TRBV22 is listed as a pseudogene. This CDR3 comprises 15 residues.

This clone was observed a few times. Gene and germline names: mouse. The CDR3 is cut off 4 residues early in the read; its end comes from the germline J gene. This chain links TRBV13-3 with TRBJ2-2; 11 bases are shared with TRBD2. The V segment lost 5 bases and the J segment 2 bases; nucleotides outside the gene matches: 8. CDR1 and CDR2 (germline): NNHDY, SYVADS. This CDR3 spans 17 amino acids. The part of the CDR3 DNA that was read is TGTGCCAGCAGGTCTCCCCGGGACTGGGGGAACACCGGG. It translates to CASRSPRDWGNTG. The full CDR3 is CASRSPRDWGNTGQLYF.